The 21 T cell receptor beta chains given below trace back to one sample, sequenced in a study of CD8+ T cells in alopecia areata. Described treatment: oral pan-JAK inhibitor, 5-10 mg twice daily. RNA extraction and reverse transcription yielded cDNA as sequencing template. TCRdb keeps only in-frame clones here, not all; method: immunoSEQ multiplex PCR. The sample holds 120,000 to 150,000 clones, around 87% seen once. Sequences were derived from CD8+ T cells sorted from blood, sampled at week 4, from a patient treated with tofacitinib. Every receptor here comes from a human donor with alopecia areata.

The V call is TRBV7-9, the J call TRBJ2-7; 7 positions agree with TRBD1. Germline lookup yields CDR1 SEHNR and CDR2 FQNEAQ (reference sequence). The CDR3 length is 14 residues. V shed 5 bases, J shed 3 bases, and the junction held 7 bases outside the gene matches. CDR3 bases: TGTGCCAGCAGCCCCCCGGGACAGCACTACGAGCAGTACTTC. Its protein product is CASSPPGQHYEQYF. Together with reference TRBV7-9 and TRBJ2-7, the CDR3 gives the full variable domain: DTGVSQNPRHKITKRGQNVTFRCDPISEHNRLYWYRQTLGQGPEFLTYFQNEAQLEKSRLLSDRFSAERPKGSFSTLEIQRTEQGDSAMYLCASSPPGQHYEQYFGPGTRLTVT.

The gene calls are TRBV7-6 and TRBJ2-3; 11 bases map to TRBD2. The ends lost 1 base at V and 3 bases at J; junction bases unmatched: 0. The germline CDR1 and CDR2 sequences are SGHVS and FNYEAQ. The CDR3 contains 15 residues. In DNA form, the CDR3 reads TGTGCCAGCAGCTTAGTAGCGGGGGGGACAGATACGCAGTATTTT. This sequence encodes CASSLVAGGTDTQYF.

V is TRBV27 and J is TRBJ2-6, with 8 bases aligning to TRBD1. The V gene's germline CDR1 is MNHEY and CDR2 SMNVEV (reference sequence). The CDR3 loop spans 16 amino acids. The V segment lost 6 bases and the J segment 2 bases; nucleotides outside the gene matches: 6. The CDR3 is CASSPIQGAGANVLTF. The CDR3 nucleotides read TGTGCCAGCAGCCCCATACAGGGGGCTGGGGCCAACGTCCTGACTTTC.

This clone was picked up a small number of times. The V gene is TRBV29-1, the J gene TRBJ2-7; 7 bases align to TRBD1. Looked up from germline, CDR1 is SQVTM and CDR2 is ANQGSEA. This CDR3 comprises 13 residues. The ends lost 1 base at V and 5 bases at J; junction bases unmatched: 5. The CDR3 protein is CSVEGQGMNEQYF. The CDR3 DNA reads as TGCAGCGTTGAAGGACAGGGTATGAACGAGCAGTACTTC.

This clone is a singleton in its sample. The chain employs TRBV30 and TRBJ2-7, with a possible D match to TRBD1 (6 bases). Trimming stripped 1 base from V and 4 bases from J, with 11 bases between. There are 13 residues in the CDR3. Germline assignment: CDR1 GTSNPN and CDR2 SVGIG (reference sequence). In DNA form, the CDR3 reads TGTGCCTGGAGTGGGACAGTAGGGTACGAGCAGTACTTC. Translating gives CAWSGTVGYEQYF.

V is TRBV27 and J is TRBJ2-5; D possibly matches TRBD1 or TRBD2 (5 bases each). V shed 6 bases and J shed 2 bases, with 19 bases lying between them. Germline CDR1 and CDR2: MNHEY and SMNVEV (reference sequence). The CDR3 runs 16 residues. The CDR3 nucleotides are TGTGCCAGCAGGGAGTCTTGGGGGATTAGGCAAGAGACCCAGTACTTC. Translated: CASRESWGIRQETQYF.

This clone is a singleton in its sample. V is TRBV7-9 and J is TRBJ2-7, with no clear D. V was pared by 4 bases and J by 4 bases, with 14 bases between. This CDR3 region has 14 residues. Per germline, CDR1 SEHNR and CDR2 FQNEAQ (reference sequence). The CDR3 loop is CASSSSRPEYEQYF. In nucleotides, the CDR3 is TGTGCCAGCAGCTCCTCCCGCCCGGAGTACGAGCAGTACTTC.

The chain has TRBV6-1 and TRBJ2-7, with D hard to call. Germline assignment: CDR1 MNHNS and CDR2 SASEGT. The V gene lost 4 bases and the J gene lost 2 bases, with 9 bases spanning the gap. This CDR3 contains 13 residues. The DNA of the CDR3 is TGTGCCAGCAGTGCCCGGGCGGCCTACGAGCAGTACTTC. The encoded protein is CASSARAAYEQYF.

V gene TRBV5-4 combines with J gene TRBJ2-7, with a tentative D call TRBD2 (5 bases). V was shortened by 1 base and J by 2 bases, with 13 bases between the two germline ends. Looked up from germline, CDR1 is SGHNT and CDR2 is YYREEE (reference sequence). The CDR3 extends over 15 amino acids. The CDR3 DNA reads as TGTGCCAGCAGCTTGATAGCGAATTCGGCCTACGAGCAGTACTTC. Protein: CASSLIANSAYEQYF.

This clone was detected only a few times. J is TRBJ2-7 and V is TRBV4-1; tentatively, D is TRBD1 (6 bases). Trimming removed 1 base at V and 1 base at J, with 8 bases between. The germline gives CDR1 MGHRA, CDR2 YSYEKL. CDR3 length equals 14 residues. The CDR3 protein is CASSQGQESYEQYF. The CDR3 coding sequence is TGCGCCAGCAGCCAAGGACAGGAGTCCTACGAGCAGTACTTC.

This clone was detected a few times. V usage is TRBV18 and J usage is TRBJ2-7; D gene uncertain. CDR1 is KGHSH and CDR2 is LQKENI in the germline V gene. The CDR3 spans 14 residues. V gave up 0 bases and J gave up 2 bases, with 8 bases separating them. This CDR3 is CASSPPFPPYEQYF. In DNA form, the CDR3 reads TGTGCCAGCTCACCACCCTTTCCCCCCTACGAGCAGTACTTC.

The V gene is TRBV5-6, the J gene TRBJ2-7; D ambiguous. From germline, CDR1 is SGHDT and CDR2 YYEEEE. The CDR3 is 14 amino acids. Trimming cost V 4 bases and J 5 bases, with 16 bases left between them. The CDR3 nucleotides are TGTGCCAGCAGCCCAACGACGAATTTGAACGAGCAGTACTTC. This encodes CASSPTTNLNEQYF.

This clone was recorded only once. This chain uses TRBV10-1 with TRBJ2-1; 7 bases line up with TRBD1. V dropped 6 bases and J dropped 0; count of bases not matched to a gene: 5. The CDR3 spans 15 residues. Germline V CDR1 and CDR2: WNHNN, SYGVQD (reference sequence). CDR3 bases: TGCGCCAGCAGCCGGGACAGCAGCTCCTACAATGAGCAGTTCTTC. Translating gives CASSRDSSSYNEQFF.

The chain combines TRBV7-9 with TRBJ1-4, with D tentatively TRBD1 (5 bases). CDR1 is SEHNR, CDR2 FQNEAQ, per germline (reference sequence). V was shortened by 5 bases and J by 6 bases, with 13 bases between the two germline ends. This CDR3 comprises 14 residues. The CDR3 sequence is CASSHQGGDEKLFF. CDR3 bases: TGTGCCAGCAGCCATCAGGGAGGGGATGAAAAACTGTTTTTT.

The chain couples TRBV27 to TRBJ2-2, with TRBD2 as a possible D gene (6 bases). In germline, CDR1 is MNHEY, CDR2 SMNVEV (reference sequence). Trimming removed 4 bases from V and 0 bases from J, with 9 bases in between. The CDR3 runs 15 residues. The CDR3 DNA follows: TGTGCCAGCAGTTGGCTAGCGTCGAACACCGGGGAGCTGTTTTTT. Protein: CASSWLASNTGELFF.

This rearrangement joins TRBV27 to TRBJ1-1, with 8 bases lining up with TRBD1. The V and J ends lost 4 bases and 10 bases, in that order; junction bases with no gene match: 5. CDR3 length: 12 amino acids. CDR1 and CDR2 (germline): MNHEY, SMNVEV (reference sequence). As DNA, the CDR3 is TGTGCCAGCAGTTCGCTTGGGACAGGAGCTTTCTTT. Amino acids: CASSSLGTGAFF.

The V gene is TRBV27, the J gene TRBJ2-3; possibly TRBD2 for D (7 bases). Germline V gene sequence: CDR1 MNHEY, CDR2 SMNVEV (reference sequence). The CDR3 runs 15 residues. Trimming took off 2 bases at V and 6 bases at J, with 15 bases between the two ends. CDR3 region: CASSLIGGLADTQYF. CDR3 in DNA: TGTGCCAGCAGTTTAATCGGGGGGCTAGCGGATACGCAGTATTTT.

The rearrangement uses TRBV27 and TRBJ1-5; D is ambiguous. CDR1 MNHEY and CDR2 SMNVEV come from the germline V gene (reference sequence). V was trimmed by 5 bases and J by 0 bases, leaving 5 bases between them. The CDR3 runs to 13 residues. CDR3 DNA sequence: TGTGCCAGCAGTACCAATAGCAATCAGCCCCAGCATTTT. Protein product: CASSTNSNQPQHF.

V gene TRBV29-1 combines with J gene TRBJ1-1; 7 bases fit TRBD1. Per the germline V gene, CDR1 is SQVTM and CDR2 is ANQGSEA. V dropped 4 bases and J dropped 4; count of bases not matched to a gene: 6. CDR3 length: 13 residues. CDR3 coding DNA: TGCAGCGTTGGGGACAGCCTGGTCACTGAAGCTTTCTTT. Protein sequence: CSVGDSLVTEAFF.

This clone was counted once. The chain joins TRBV29-1 to TRBJ1-2; TRBD1 is a possible D gene (6 bases). Germline loops: CDR1 SQVTM, CDR2 ANQGSEA. V was cut by 4 bases and J by 4 bases, with 7 bases left in between. The CDR3 is 11 amino acids. CDR3 protein: CSVGDIYGYTF. DNA of the CDR3: TGCAGCGTTGGGGACATCTATGGCTACACCTTC.

V is TRBV27 and J is TRBJ2-1; tentatively, D is TRBD2 (6 bases). CDR1 is MNHEY and CDR2 is SMNVEV in the germline V gene (reference sequence). V was trimmed by 3 bases and J by 7 bases, leaving 10 bases between them. This CDR3 spans 13 amino acids. CDR3 loop: CASSLTSSNEQFF. CDR3 coding DNA: TGTGCCAGCAGTTTGACTAGTTCGAATGAGCAGTTCTTC.